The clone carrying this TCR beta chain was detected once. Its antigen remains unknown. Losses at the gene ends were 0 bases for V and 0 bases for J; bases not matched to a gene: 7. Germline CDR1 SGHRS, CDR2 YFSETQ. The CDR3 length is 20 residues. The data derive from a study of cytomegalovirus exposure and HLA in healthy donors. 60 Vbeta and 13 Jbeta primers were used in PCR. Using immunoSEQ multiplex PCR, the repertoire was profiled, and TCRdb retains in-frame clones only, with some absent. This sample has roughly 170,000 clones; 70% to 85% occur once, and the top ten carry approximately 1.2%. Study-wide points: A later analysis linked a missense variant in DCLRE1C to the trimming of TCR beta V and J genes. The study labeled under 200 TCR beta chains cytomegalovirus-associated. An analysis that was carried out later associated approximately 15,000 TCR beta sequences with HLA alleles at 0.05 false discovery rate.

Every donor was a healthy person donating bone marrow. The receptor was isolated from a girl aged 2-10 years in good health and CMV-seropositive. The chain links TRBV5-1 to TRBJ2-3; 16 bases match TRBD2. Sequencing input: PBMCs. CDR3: CASSLAKGLAGGRSTDTQYF. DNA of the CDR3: TGCGCCAGCAGCTTGGCCAAGGGACTAGCGGGGGGGCGTAGCACAGATACGCAGTATTTT.